Below, 19 T cell receptor beta chains from the same sample are listed, as sequenced in a study of shared clonotypes between healthy human individuals. Profiling relied on immunoSEQ multiplex PCR, and the TCRdb table lists in-frame clones only, not all of them. Here the sample spans some 2.4 million clones, 90% to 95% being singletons. The specimen was naive CD4+ T cells from PBMCs. The sample's subset: CD45RA+ positively selected. The origin of the receptors is a young man in good health. Some clones in this sample may be carry-over from other donors' samples.

Details on this clone: Other nucleotide sequences from this sample produce the same CDR3. V usage is TRBV11-3 and J usage is TRBJ2-2, with 11 nucleotides matching TRBD1. Trimming at V came to 5 bases and at J to 3 bases, leaving 2 bases not matched to a gene. The length of the CDR3 is 15 residues. In germline, CDR1 is SGHNT, CDR2 YENEEA. CDR3 in amino acids: CASSPGQGDTGELFF. CDR3 sequence (DNA): TGTGCCAGCAGCCCGGGACAGGGGGACACCGGGGAGCTGTTTTTT.

The chain combines TRBV6-1 with TRBJ2-7, with 7 bases fitting TRBD1. Germline CDR1 MNHNS, CDR2 SASEGT. The CDR3 runs to 12 residues. V dropped 6 bases and J dropped 5; count of bases not matched to a gene: 4. Written as DNA, the CDR3 is TGTGCCAGCAGCAGAGGGGGCGACGAGCAGTACTTC. Protein: CASSRGGDEQYF.

This rearrangement joins TRBV9 to TRBJ2-1; D is undetermined. This CDR3 comprises 15 residues. The V and J ends lost 4 bases and 0 bases respectively, with 11 bases between them. Germline values: CDR1 SGDLS, CDR2 YYNGEE. The CDR3 region has the DNA TGTGCCAGCAGCCTAGACTCCCCCTCCTACAATGAGCAGTTCTTC. It is translated as CASSLDSPSYNEQFF. Full variable domain (remainder filled in from reference TRBV9 and TRBJ2-1): DSGVTQTPKHLITATGQRVTLRCSPRSGDLSVYWYQQSLDQGLQFLIQYYNGEERAKGNILERFSAQQFPDLHSELNLSSLELGDSALYFCASSLDSPSYNEQFFGPGTRLTVL.

The chain recombines TRBV11-3 with TRBJ2-1, with 9 bases fitting TRBD1. J lost 10 bases, V lost 4 bases, and 5 bases had no gene match. This CDR3 is 13 amino acids long. CDR1 is SGHNT, CDR2 YENEEA, per germline. CDR3 in DNA: TGTGCCAGCAGCTCACAGGGGGCAGGCGAGCAGTTCTTC. Translating gives CASSSQGAGEQFF.

This rearrangement joins TRBV7-9 to TRBJ2-4; D possibly matches TRBD1 or TRBD2 (5 bases each). The CDR3 spans 19 residues. V was cut by 2 bases and J by 3 bases, with 23 bases left in between. Germline CDR1 is SEHNR and CDR2 is FQNEAQ (reference sequence). This CDR3 is CASSLLHLLGSGGKNIQYF. The CDR3 DNA sequence: TGTGCCAGCAGCTTACTTCATCTACTCGGAAGTGGGGGCAAAAACATTCAGTACTTC. Full variable domain (remainder filled in from reference TRBV7-9 and TRBJ2-4): DTGVSQNPRHKITKRGQNVTFRCDPISEHNRLYWYRQTLGQGPEFLTYFQNEAQLEKSRLLSDRFSAERPKGSFSTLEIQRTEQGDSAMYLCASSLLHLLGSGGKNIQYFGAGTRLSVL.

This clone was seen a few times. The CDR3 protein is CASSGGLGQPQHF. CDR3 sequence (DNA): TGTGCCAGCAGTGGAGGGCTCGGTCAGCCCCAGCATTTT. V and J are TRBV28 and TRBJ1-5; no reliable D call. Germline V gene lookup returns CDR1 MDHEN and CDR2 SYDVKM. V was shortened by 5 bases and J by 6 bases, with 11 bases between the two germline ends. The CDR3 is made up of 13 amino acids. Complete variable domain (other parts from reference TRBV28 and TRBJ1-5): DVKVTQSSRYLVKRTGEKVFLECVQDMDHENMFWYRQDPGLGLRLIYFSYDVKMKEKGDIPEGYSVSREKKERFSLILESASTNQTSMYLCASSGGLGQPQHFGDGTRLSIL.

The genes are TRBV11-2 and TRBJ1-6, with a possible D match to TRBD1 (5 bases). The V end lost 1 base, the J end lost 4 bases, and 11 bases lay between the germline ends. The CDR3 is 16 residues long. The V gene's germline CDR1 is SGHAT and CDR2 FQNNGV. Here the CDR3 reads CASSLGWAGYNSPLHF. The CDR3 DNA follows: TGTGCCAGCAGCTTAGGGTGGGCAGGGTATAATTCACCCCTCCACTTT.

Regarding this clone: Distinct nucleotide sequences in the sample also encode this CDR3. The rearrangement links TRBV5-1 to TRBJ2-3, with 8 positions matching TRBD2. The CDR3 runs 15 residues. CDR1 is SGHRS, CDR2 YFSETQ, per germline. With V trimmed by 0 bases and J by 0 bases, 0 bases remained unmatched. CDR3 loop: CASSLVAGSTDTQYF. The CDR3 DNA follows: TGCGCCAGCAGCTTGGTAGCGGGAAGCACAGATACGCAGTATTTT.

This chain links TRBV2 with TRBJ2-7; D not resolved. The CDR3 is 14 residues long. Germline CDR1 SNHLY, CDR2 FYNNEI. The V gene lost 4 bases and the J gene lost 0 bases, with 10 bases spanning the gap. CDR3 bases: TGTGCCAGCAGTGTGGAAGTCCGCTCCTACGAGCAGTACTTC. Protein product: CASSVEVRSYEQYF.

V and J are TRBV6-1 and TRBJ2-3; TRBD1 is a possible D gene (6 bases). The CDR3 loop spans 15 amino acids. V was clipped by 3 bases and J by 1 base, with 11 bases between them. Germline assignment: CDR1 MNHNS and CDR2 SASEGT. The CDR3 DNA sequence: TGTGCCAGCAGTGATAACAGGGTGGGCACAGATACGCAGTATTTT. Protein: CASSDNRVGTDTQYF.

Comment on this clone: The sample holds other DNA sequences that translate to the same CDR3. The chain combines TRBV7-2 with TRBJ2-5; perhaps TRBD2 as D (6 bases). CDR1 and CDR2 (germline): SGHTA, FQGNSA. The CDR3 consists of 13 residues. With 1 base removed from V and 5 bases from J, the gap between germline ends came to 8 bases. DNA for the CDR3: TGTGCCAGCAGCTTAGGGAGCGGGGAGACCCAGTACTTC. It yields the protein CASSLGSGETQYF.

This clone appeared a single time. This chain joins TRBV7-8 and TRBJ2-5, with TRBD2 matching over 7 bases. The V gene end was trimmed by 1 base and the J gene end by 5 bases; junction bases not matched to a gene: 7. Germline V gene data show CDR1 as SGHVS and CDR2 as FQNEAQ. The CDR3 length is 15 residues. The CDR3 loop is CASSLGAAGAETQYF. CDR3 nucleotide sequence: TGTGCCAGCAGCTTAGGAGCGGCGGGAGCTGAGACCCAGTACTTC.

The rearrangement links TRBV28 to TRBJ2-1; 10 positions agree with TRBD1. V lost 7 bases and J lost 2; bases outside the gene matches: 14. CDR3 length: 18 amino acids. Per the germline V gene, CDR1 is MDHEN and CDR2 is SYDVKM. The CDR3 sequence: CASTGRAPGTGAYNEQFF. The CDR3 nucleotides are TGTGCCAGCACCGGACGGGCTCCCGGGACAGGGGCCTACAATGAGCAGTTCTTC.

The chain carries TRBV9 and TRBJ1-1; D remains ambiguous. There are 14 residues in the CDR3. Trimming shortened V by 3 bases and J by 1 base, and 10 bases separated the two germline ends. Germline values: CDR1 SGDLS, CDR2 YYNGEE. The DNA for the CDR3 is TGTGCCAGCAGCGCCCTCCGACAGAACACTGAAGCTTTCTTT. This sequence encodes CASSALRQNTEAFF.

The chain is built from TRBV29-1 and TRBJ2-7, with 7 bases fitting TRBD1. The germline V gene encodes CDR1 SQVTM and CDR2 ANQGSEA. The CDR3 covers 12 residues. J was trimmed by 2 bases and V by 6 bases; bases with no gene match: 4. CDR3 coding DNA: TGCAGCGTACAGGGGCCAACCTACGAGCAGTACTTC. Translation gives CSVQGPTYEQYF.

In this sample, this clone turned up once. The chain couples TRBV7-9 to TRBJ2-1, with D unresolved. With 1 base removed from V and 8 bases from J, the gap between germline ends came to 6 bases. The germline V gene encodes CDR1 SEHNR and CDR2 FQNEAQ (reference sequence). The CDR3 covers 12 residues. The CDR3 reads CASSLVGDEQFF. CDR3 nucleotide sequence: TGTGCCAGCAGCTTAGTAGGCGATGAGCAGTTCTTC. The entire variable domain, with the rest obtained from reference TRBV7-9 and TRBJ2-1, is as follows: DTGVSQNPRHKITKRGQNVTFRCDPISEHNRLYWYRQTLGQGPEFLTYFQNEAQLEKSRLLSDRFSAERPKGSFSTLEIQRTEQGDSAMYLCASSLVGDEQFFGPGTRLTVL.

This clone was seen just once. The rearrangement uses TRBV28 and TRBJ1-2; D uncertain. Germline-derived CDR1 and CDR2 are MDHEN and SYDVKM. CDR3 length: 14 amino acids. Trimming stripped 4 bases from V and 4 bases from J, with 13 bases between. In DNA, the CDR3 is TGTGCCAGCAGTTCAACCCTACCGGGCTATGGCTACACCTTC. This codes for CASSSTLPGYGYTF.

For this clone: The germline gene is not matched at one end of the junction; a read error may be the cause. The chain has TRBV7-9 and TRBJ2-5, with D tentatively TRBD1 (5 bases). This CDR3 is built from 12 residues. Germline V CDR1 and CDR2: SEHNR, FQNEAQ (reference sequence). The CDR3 loop reads CASSLYDDSPDF. DNA for the CDR3: TGTGCCAGCAGCTTATACGACGACAGCCCTGACTTC.

The chain carries TRBV4-1 and TRBJ2-2, with D uncertain. Germline CDR1 is MGHRA and CDR2 is YSYEKL. Deletions cut 1 base from V and 1 base from J, with 7 bases between. This CDR3 is 15 amino acids long. The CDR3 region is CASSQGRKNTGELFF. The CDR3 region has the DNA TGCGCCAGCAGCCAAGGTCGCAAGAACACCGGGGAGCTGTTTTTT.